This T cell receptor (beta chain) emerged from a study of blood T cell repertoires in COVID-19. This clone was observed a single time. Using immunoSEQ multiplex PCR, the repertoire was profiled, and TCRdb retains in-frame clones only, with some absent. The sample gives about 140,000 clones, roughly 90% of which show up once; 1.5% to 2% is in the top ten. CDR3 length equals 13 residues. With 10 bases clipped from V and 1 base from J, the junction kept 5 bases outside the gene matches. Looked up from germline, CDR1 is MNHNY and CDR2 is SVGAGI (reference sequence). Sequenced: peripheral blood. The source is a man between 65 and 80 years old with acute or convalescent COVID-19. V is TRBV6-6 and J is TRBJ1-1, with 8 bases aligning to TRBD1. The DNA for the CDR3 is TGTGCCACCCGAACAGGGGGGAACACTGAAGCTTTCTTT. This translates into CATRTGGNTEAFF.